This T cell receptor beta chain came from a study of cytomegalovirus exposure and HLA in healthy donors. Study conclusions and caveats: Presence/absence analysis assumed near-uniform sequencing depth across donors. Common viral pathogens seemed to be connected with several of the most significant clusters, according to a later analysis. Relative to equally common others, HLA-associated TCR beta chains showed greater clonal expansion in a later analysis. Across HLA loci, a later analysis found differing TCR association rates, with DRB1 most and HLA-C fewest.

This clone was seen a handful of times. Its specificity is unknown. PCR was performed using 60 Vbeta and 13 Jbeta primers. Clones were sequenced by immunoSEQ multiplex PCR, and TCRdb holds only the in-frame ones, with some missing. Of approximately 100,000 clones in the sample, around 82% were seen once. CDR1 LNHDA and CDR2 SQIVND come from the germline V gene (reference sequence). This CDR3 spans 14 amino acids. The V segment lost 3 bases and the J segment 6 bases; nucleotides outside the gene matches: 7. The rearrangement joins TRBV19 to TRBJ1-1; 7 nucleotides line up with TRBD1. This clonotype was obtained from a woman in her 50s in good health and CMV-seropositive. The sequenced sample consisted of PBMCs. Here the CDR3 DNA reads TGTGCCAGTAGTATGGCGACAGGGAGATCTGAAGCTTTCTTT. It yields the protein CASSMATGRSEAFF.